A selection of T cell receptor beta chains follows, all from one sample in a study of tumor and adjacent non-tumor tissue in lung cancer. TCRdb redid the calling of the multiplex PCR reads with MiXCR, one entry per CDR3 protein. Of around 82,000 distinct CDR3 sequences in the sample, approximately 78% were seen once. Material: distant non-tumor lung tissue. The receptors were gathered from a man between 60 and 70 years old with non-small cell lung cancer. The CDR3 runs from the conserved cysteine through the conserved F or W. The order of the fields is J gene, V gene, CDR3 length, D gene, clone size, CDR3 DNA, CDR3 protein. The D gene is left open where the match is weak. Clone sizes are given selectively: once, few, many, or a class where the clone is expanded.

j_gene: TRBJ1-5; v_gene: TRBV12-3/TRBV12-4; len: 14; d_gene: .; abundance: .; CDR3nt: TGTGCCAGCAGCGCTGGGACGCACAATCAGCACCAGCATTTT; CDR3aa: CASSAGTHNQHQHF
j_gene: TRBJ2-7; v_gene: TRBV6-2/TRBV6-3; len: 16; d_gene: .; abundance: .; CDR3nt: TGTGCCAGCAGTTACCCCCTGTGGACTAACTCGTACGAGCAGTACTTC; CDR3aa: CASSYPLWTNSYEQYF
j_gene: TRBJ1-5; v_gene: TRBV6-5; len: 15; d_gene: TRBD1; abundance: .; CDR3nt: TGTGCCAGCAGTTGCAGTGGACAGGGTATTCAGCCCAAGCATTTT; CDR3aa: CASSCSGQGIQPKHF
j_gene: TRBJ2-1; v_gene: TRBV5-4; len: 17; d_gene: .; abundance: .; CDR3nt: TGTGCCAGCAGGTACCCCCTCGGGGATGGCCCTCGGAATGAGCAGTTCTTC; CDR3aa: CASRYPLGDGPRNEQFF
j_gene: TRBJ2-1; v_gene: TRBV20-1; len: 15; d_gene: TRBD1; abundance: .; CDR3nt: TGTAGTGCTAGAGAGGGTAGCAGGGGGAGCAATGAGCAGTTCTTC; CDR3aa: CSAREGSRGSNEQFF
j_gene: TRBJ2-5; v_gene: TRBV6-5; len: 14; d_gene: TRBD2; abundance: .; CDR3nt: TGTGCCAGCAGTGATAGCGGGACTGCAGGGGCCCAGTACTTC; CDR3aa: CASSDSGTAGAQYF
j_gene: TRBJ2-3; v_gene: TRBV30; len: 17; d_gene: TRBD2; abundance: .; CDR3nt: TGTACCTGGAGTGTCGGAGCGGGAGTGGGTCCCATAGATACCCAGTATTTT; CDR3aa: CTWSVGAGVGPIDTQYF
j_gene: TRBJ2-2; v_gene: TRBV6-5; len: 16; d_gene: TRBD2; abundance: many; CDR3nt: TGTGCCAGCAGTTACTCGACTAGCGGGAGCACCGGGGAGCTGTTTTTT; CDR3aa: CASSYSTSGSTGELFF
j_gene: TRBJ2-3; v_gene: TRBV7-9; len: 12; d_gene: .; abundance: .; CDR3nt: TGTGACAGCAGCCGGAGCCCCGATGCGCAGTATTTT; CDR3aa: CDSSRSPDAQYF
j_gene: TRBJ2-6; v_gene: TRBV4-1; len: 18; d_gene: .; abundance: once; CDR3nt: TGCGCCAGTAGCATCTCATCAGGGGTTGAGAGTAGGGCCAACGTCCTGACTTTC; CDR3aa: CASSISSGVESRANVLTF
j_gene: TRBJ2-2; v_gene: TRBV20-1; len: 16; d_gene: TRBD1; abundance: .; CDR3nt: TGCAGTGCTAGGGAGACAGGGGGCCAAAATACCGGGGAGCTGTTTTTT; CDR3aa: CSARETGGQNTGELFF
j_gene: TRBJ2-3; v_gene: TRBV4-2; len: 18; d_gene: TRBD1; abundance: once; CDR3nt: TGTGCCAGCAGCCAAGAGATGGGGACAGGGCGTATCAATCAGCCCCAGTATTTT; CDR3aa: CASSQEMGTGRINQPQYF
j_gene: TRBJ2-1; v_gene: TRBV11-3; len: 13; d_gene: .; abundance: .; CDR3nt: TGTGCCAGCAACTTAGGTCAGGCGGTAGAGCAATTCTTC; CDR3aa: CASNLGQAVEQFF
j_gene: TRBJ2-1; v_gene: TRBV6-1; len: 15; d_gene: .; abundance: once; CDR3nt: TGTACCAGCAGTGGGCGGACACGGGGTAACAATGAGCAGTTCTTC; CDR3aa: CTSSGRTRGNNEQFF
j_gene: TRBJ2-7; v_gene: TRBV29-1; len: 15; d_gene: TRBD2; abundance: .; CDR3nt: TGCAGCGTTGCGGGAGGCCCACTCGTCCACTACTACCAGTACTTC; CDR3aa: CSVAGGPLVHYYQYF
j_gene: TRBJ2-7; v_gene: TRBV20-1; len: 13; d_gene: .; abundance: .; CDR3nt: TGTAGTGCTGGACTATCGGGCGGAGACGAGCAGTACTTC; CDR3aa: CSAGLSGGDEQYF
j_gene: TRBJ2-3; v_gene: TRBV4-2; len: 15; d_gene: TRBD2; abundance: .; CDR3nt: TGTACCAGTAGCCCGACTAGCGGGATGGCAGATACGCAGTATTTT; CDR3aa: CTSSPTSGMADTQYF
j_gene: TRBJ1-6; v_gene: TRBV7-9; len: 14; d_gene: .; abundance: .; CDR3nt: TGTGCCAGTAGGGGGAAAGGGAGGGGTTCACCCCTCCACTTT; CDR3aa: CASRGKGRGSPLHF
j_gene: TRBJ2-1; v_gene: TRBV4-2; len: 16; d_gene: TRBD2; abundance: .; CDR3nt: TGTGCCAGCAACCAGGATACTAGCGGGGTCTTAAATGAGCAGTTCTTC; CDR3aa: CASNQDTSGVLNEQFF
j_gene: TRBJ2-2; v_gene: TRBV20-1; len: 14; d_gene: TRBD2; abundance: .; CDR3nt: TGCAGTGTTAGCGGGAGTCCGAACACCGGGGAGCTGTCTTTT; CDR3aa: CSVSGSPNTGELSF
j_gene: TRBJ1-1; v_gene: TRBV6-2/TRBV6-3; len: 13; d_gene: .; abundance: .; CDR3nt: TGTACCAGCAGATACAGGGAGAACACTGAAGCTTTCTTT; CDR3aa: CTSRYRENTEAFF
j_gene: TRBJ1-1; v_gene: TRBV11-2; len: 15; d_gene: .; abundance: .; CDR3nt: TGTGCCAACAGCGGGGCTTCCGCACTGAACACTGAAGCTTTCTTT; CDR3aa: CANSGASALNTEAFF
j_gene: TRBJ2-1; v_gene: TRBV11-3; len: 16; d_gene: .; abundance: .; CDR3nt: TGTGCCAGCAGTCCCGGCCGGCGGAGCTCCTACAATGAGCAGTTCTTC; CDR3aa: CASSPGRRSSYNEQFF
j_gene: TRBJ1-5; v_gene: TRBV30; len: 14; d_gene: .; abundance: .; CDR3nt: TGTGCCTGGAACATACAGGGAGGGGCGCAGCCCCAGCATTTT; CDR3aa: CAWNIQGGAQPQHF
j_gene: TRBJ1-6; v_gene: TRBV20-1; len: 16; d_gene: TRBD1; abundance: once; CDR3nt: TGCAGTGCTGGGTGCCTCGGAGACAGGGGTAATTCACCCCTCCACTTT; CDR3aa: CSAGCLGDRGNSPLHF
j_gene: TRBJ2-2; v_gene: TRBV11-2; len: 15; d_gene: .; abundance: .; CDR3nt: .; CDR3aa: CASSSTGIIPESCFF
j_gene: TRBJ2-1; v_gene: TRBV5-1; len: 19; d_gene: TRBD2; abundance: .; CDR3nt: TGCACCAGCAGCGGGGCCGGGACTAGCGGGGGAAGCTCCTACAATGAGCAGTTCTTC; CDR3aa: CTSSGAGTSGGSSYNEQFF
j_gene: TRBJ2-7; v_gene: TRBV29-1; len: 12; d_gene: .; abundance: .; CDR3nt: TGCAGCCTTGGTAATAGCCCCTACGAGCAGTACTTC; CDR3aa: CSLGNSPYEQYF
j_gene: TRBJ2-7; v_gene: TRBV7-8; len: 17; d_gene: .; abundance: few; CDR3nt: TGTGCCAGCAGCTTAGGGGGGATGTCGGGGTTCAACTACGAGCAGTACTTC; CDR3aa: CASSLGGMSGFNYEQYF
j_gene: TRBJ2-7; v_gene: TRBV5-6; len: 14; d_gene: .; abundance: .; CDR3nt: TGTGCCAGCAGCAGATCCGACCGTGCCAGCGAGCAGTACTTC; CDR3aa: CASSRSDRASEQYF
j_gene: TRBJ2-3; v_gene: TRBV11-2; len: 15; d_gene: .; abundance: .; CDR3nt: TGTGTCAGCAGCTTAGATCCAGTAACGGCAGATACGCAGTATTTT; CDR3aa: CVSSLDPVTADTQYF
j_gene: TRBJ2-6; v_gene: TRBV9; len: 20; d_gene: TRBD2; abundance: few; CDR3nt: TGTGCCAGCAGCCTTACCCTCCTACTAGCGGGAGTCTCGGGGGCCAACGTCCTGACTTTC; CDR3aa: CASSLTLLLAGVSGANVLTF
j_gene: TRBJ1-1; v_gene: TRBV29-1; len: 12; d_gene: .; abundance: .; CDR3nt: TGCAGTGCCCAAGAGGGGGAAGCTGGAGCTTTCTTT; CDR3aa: CSAQEGEAGAFF
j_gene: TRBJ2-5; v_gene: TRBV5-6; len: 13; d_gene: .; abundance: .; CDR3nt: TGTGCCAGTAGCATTTCCCCTCAAGAGACCCAGTACTTC; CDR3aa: CASSISPQETQYF
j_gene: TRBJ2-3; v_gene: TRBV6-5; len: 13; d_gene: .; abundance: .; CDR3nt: TGTGCCAACAGGTCATCGCAGGGGTATACGCAGTATTTT; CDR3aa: CANRSSQGYTQYF
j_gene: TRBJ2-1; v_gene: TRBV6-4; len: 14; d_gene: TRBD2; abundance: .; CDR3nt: TGTGCCAGGAGCTCTAGCGGGAGCGGTTCTGAGCAGTTCTTC; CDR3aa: CARSSSGSGSEQFF
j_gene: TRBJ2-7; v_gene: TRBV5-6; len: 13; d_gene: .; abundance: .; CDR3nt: TGTGCCAGCAGTAGGGACAACAATTACGAGCAGTACTTC; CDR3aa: CASSRDNNYEQYF
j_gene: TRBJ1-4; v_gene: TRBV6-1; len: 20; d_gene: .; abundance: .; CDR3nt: TGTGCCAGCAGTGAATTTACATCTTTCGGGGCCTCGACAACTAATGAAAAACTGTTTTTT; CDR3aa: CASSEFTSFGASTTNEKLFF
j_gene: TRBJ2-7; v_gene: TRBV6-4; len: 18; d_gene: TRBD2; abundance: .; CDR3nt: TGTGCCAGCATTATACTAGCGGGGGTCCCAAATAGCTCCTACAAGCAGTACTTC; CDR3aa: CASIILAGVPNSSYKQYF
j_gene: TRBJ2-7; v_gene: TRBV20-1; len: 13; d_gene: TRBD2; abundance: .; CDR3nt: TGTAGTGCTAGTGGGCGGGAGGACCACGAGCAGTACTTC; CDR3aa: CSASGREDHEQYF
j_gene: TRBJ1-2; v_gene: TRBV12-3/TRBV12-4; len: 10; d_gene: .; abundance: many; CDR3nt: TGTGCCAGCAGCCTACAAAGGATCACCTTC; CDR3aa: CASSLQRITF
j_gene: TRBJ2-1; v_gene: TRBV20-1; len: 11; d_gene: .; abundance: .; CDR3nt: TGCAATGCAACAGGGCTCGATGAGCAGTTCTTC; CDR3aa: CNATGLDEQFF
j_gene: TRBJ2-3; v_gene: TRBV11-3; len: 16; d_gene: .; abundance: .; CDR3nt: TGTGTCAGCGGTCAACCGGGACAAGGGAGCACAGATACGCAGTATTTT; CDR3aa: CVSGQPGQGSTDTQYF
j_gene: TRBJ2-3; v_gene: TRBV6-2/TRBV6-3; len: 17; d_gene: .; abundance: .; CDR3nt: TGTGCTATCGGAGAAGGGCGCCCGAATCCAGAAACAGATACGCAGTATTTT; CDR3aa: CAIGEGRPNPETDTQYF
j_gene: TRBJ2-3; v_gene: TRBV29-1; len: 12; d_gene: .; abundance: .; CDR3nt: TGCAGCGTACGTATAATCACAGATACACAGTATTTT; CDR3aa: CSVRIITDTQYF
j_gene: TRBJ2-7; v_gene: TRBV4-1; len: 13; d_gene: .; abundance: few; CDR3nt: TGCGCCAGCAGTTCCCGACTAGCCTACGAGCAGTACTTC; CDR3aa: CASSSRLAYEQYF
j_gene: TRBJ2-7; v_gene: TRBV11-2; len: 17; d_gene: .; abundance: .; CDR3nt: TGTGCCAGCAGGTTAATCCCCGAGGCCCTCAGAAGCTACGAGCAGTACTTC; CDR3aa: CASRLIPEALRSYEQYF
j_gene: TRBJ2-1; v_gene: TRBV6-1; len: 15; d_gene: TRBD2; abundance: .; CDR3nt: TGTGCCGCCCGACCCCCGGGACTATGTAAGGATGAGCAGTTCTTC; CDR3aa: CAARPPGLCKDEQFF
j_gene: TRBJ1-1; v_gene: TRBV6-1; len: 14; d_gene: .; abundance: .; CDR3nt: TGTGCCAGCAGGCCGAGACACCTGAACACTGAAGCTTACTTT; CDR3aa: CASRPRHLNTEAYF
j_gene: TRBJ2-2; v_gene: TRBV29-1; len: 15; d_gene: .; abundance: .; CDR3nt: TGCAGCGCTCGTCTCTCTCTCGCGAACACCAGGGAGCTGTTTTTT; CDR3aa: CSARLSLANTRELFF